Presented here are 2 T cell receptor beta chains from one specimen sequenced in a study of tumor-infiltrating lymphocytes in primary liver carcinoma. The investigators made TCR beta cDNA from around 530 ng total RNA, using a constant-region primer. Three-round nested multiplex PCR performed with slightly modified ARM-PCR produced the TCR beta libraries. Use of TRBV1-TRBV30 forward primers with a C-beta reverse primer characterized the first two PCR rounds, which lasted roughly 11 cycles each. TCRdb independently ran MiXCR on the multiplex PCR reads; one entry per CDR3 protein. This repertoire shows about 23,000 distinct CDR3 sequences, about 74% found once; its top ten account for less than 40%. Co-extraction yielded RNA and DNA from around 20-30 mg of unsorted bulk tissue. Sequencing used liver tumor tissue from sampling region 5. Noted subset: tumor region T5, tumor centre. The receptors derive from a woman in her 30s with primary liver carcinoma and hepatitis B virus infection.

The V and J genes are TRBV11-2 and TRBJ1-1; D not resolved. From germline, CDR1 is SGHAT and CDR2 FQNNGV. The CDR3 has 13 residues. Trimming stripped 5 bases from V and 1 base from J, with 8 bases between. CDR3 sequence reads: CASSTQGNTEAFF. The CDR3 nucleotides are TGTGCCAGCAGCACCCAAGGGAACACTGAAGCTTTCTTT.

The chain combines TRBV6-5 with TRBJ2-7; the D gene is possibly TRBD1 (6 bases). The CDR3 runs 11 residues. V was clipped by 10 bases and J by 7 bases, with 14 bases between them. Germline assignment: CDR1 MNHEY and CDR2 SVGAGI. The CDR3, as DNA: TGTGCCACCCGACAGGCGGGTGAGCAGTACTTC. It is translated as CATRQAGEQYF.